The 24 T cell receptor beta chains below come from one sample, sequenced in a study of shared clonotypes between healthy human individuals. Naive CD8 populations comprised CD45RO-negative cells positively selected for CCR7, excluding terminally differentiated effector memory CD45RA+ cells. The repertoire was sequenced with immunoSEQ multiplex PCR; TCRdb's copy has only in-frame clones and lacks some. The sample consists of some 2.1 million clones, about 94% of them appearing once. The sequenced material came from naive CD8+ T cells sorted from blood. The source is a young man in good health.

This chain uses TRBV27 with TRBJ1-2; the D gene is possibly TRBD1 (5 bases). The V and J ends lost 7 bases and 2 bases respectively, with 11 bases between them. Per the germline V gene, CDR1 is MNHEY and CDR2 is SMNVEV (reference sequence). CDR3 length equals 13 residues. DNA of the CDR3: TGTGCCAGCAAGGAGGGGCCGAACTATGGCTACACCTTC. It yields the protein CASKEGPNYGYTF.

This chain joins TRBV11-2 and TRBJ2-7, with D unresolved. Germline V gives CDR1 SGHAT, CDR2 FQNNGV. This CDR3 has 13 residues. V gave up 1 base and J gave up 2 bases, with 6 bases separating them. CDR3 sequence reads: CASSLANPYEQYF. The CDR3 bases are TGTGCCAGCAGCTTAGCCAATCCCTACGAGCAGTACTTC.

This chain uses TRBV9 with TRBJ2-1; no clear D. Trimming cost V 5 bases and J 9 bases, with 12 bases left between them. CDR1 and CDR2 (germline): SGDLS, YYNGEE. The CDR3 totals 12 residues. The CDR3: CASSGLISEQFF. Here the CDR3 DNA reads TGTGCCAGCAGTGGATTAATAAGTGAGCAGTTCTTC.

The CDR3 bases are TGTGCCAGCAGTTACAGTTCAGGGGGCGGAAATTCACCCCTCCACTTT. Translating gives CASSYSSGGGNSPLHF. V gene TRBV6-6 combines with J gene TRBJ1-6; the match to TRBD1 covers 8 bases. The germline V gene encodes CDR1 MNHNY and CDR2 SVGAGI (reference sequence). J gave up 7 bases and V 2 bases, and 7 bases lay outside the gene matches. The CDR3 consists of 16 residues.

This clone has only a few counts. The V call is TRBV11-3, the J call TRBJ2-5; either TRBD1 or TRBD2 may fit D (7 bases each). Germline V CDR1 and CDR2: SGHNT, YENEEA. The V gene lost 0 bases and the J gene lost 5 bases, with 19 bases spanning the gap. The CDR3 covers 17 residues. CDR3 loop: CASSLDVRGEGNETQYF. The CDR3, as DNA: TGTGCCAGCAGCTTAGATGTCAGGGGGGAGGGCAACGAGACCCAGTACTTC.

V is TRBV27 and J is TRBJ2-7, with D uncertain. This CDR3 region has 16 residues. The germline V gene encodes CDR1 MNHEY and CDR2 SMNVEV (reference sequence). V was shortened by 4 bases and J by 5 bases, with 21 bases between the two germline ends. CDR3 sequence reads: CASSSIGPIIWHEQYF. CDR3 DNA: TGTGCCAGCAGTTCCATCGGACCGATCATTTGGCACGAGCAGTACTTC.

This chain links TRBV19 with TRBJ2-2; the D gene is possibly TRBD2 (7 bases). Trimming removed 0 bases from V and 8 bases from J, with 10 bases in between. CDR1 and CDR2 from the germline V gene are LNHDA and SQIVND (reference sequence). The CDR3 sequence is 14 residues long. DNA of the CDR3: TGTGCCAGTAGTATAGATGCGGGGGCAGGGGAGCTGTTTTTT. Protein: CASSIDAGAGELFF.

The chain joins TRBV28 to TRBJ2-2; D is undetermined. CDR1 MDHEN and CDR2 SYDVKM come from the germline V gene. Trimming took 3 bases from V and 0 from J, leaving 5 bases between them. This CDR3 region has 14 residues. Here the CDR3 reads CASSLVPNTGELFF. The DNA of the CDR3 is TGTGCCAGCAGTTTGGTACCGAACACCGGGGAGCTGTTTTTT.

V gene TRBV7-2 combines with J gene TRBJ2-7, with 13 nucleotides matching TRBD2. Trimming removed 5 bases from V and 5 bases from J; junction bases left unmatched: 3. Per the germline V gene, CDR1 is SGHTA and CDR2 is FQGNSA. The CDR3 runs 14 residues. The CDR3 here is CASSAGTSGNEQYF. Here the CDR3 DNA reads TGTGCCAGCAGCGCCGGGACTAGCGGGAACGAGCAGTACTTC.

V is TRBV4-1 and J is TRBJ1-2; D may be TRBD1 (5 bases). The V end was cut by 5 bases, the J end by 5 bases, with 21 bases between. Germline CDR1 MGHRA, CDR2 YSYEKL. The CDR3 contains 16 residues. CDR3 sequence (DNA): TGCGCCAGCAGCATCTACCCCGCCAGGGAGGAATATGGCTACACCTTC. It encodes CASSIYPAREEYGYTF.

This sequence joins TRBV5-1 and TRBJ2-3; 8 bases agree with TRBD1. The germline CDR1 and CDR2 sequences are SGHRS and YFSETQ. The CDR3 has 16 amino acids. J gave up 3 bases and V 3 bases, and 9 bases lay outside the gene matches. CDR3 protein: CASSSQGQGGTDTQYF. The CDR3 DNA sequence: TGCGCCAGCAGCTCCCAAGGACAGGGCGGAACAGATACGCAGTATTTT.

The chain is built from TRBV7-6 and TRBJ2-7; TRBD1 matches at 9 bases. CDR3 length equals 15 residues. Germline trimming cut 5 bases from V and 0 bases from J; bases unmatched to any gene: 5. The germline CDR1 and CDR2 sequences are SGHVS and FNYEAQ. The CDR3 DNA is TGTGCCAGCAGCAACGGACAGGGGAACTCCTACGAGCAGTACTTC. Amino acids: CASSNGQGNSYEQYF.

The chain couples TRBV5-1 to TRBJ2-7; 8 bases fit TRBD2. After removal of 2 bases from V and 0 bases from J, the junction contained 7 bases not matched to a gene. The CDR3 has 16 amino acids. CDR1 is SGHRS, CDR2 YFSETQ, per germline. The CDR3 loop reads CASSLASGGLSYEQYF. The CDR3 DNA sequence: TGCGCCAGCAGCTTAGCAAGCGGGGGCCTCTCCTACGAGCAGTACTTC.

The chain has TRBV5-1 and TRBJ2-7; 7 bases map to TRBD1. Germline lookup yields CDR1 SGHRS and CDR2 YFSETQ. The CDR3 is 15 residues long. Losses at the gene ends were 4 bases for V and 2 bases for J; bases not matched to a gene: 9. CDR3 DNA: TGCGCCAGCAGCCACGGACAGGTCGACACCTACGAGCAGTACTTC. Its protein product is CASSHGQVDTYEQYF.

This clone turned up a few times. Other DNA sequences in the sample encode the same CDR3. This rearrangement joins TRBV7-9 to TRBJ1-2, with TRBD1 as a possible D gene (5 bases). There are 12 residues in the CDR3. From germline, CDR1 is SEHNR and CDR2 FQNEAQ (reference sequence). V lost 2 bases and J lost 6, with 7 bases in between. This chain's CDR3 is CASSLQGNGYTF. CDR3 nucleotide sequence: TGTGCCAGCAGCTTACAGGGAAATGGCTACACCTTC.

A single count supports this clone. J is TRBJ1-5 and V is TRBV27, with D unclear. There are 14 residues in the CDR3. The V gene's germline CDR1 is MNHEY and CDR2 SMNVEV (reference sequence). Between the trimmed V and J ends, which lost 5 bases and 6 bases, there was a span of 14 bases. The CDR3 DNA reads TGTGCCAGCAGTCCCCTTGAAAGGCCTCAGCCCCAGCATTTT. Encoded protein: CASSPLERPQPQHF.

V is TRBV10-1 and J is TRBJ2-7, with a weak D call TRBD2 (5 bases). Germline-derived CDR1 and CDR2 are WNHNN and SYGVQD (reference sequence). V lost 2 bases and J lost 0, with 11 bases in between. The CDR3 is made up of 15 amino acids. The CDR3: CASSEGGPGSYEQYF. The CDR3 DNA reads TGCGCCAGCAGTGAGGGAGGCCCGGGCTCCTACGAGCAGTACTTC.

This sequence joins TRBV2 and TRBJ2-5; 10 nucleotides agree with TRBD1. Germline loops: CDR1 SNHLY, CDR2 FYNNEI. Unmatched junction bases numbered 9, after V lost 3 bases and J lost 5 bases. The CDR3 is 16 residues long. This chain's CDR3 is CASSDGDRGLGETQYF. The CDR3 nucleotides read TGTGCCAGCAGTGATGGAGACAGGGGGCTAGGGGAGACCCAGTACTTC.

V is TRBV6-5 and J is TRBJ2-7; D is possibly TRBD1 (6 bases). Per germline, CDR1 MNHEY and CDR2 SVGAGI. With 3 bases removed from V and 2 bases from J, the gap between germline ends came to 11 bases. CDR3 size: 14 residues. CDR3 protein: CASSYGTFAYEQYF. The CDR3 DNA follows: TGTGCCAGCAGTTATGGGACATTCGCCTACGAGCAGTACTTC.

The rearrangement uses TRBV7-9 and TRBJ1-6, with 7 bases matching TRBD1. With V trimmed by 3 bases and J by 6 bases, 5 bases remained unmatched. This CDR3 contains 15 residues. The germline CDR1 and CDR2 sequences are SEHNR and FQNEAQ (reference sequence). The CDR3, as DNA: TGTGCCAGCAGCTTTGGACAGGCCCCTAATTCACCCCTCCACTTT. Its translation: CASSFGQAPNSPLHF.

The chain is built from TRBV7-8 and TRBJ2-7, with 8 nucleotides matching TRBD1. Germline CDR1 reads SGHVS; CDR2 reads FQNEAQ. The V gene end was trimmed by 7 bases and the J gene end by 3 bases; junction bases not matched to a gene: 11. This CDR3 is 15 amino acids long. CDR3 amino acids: CASTWGLGTGYEQYF. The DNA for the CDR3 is TGTGCCAGCACCTGGGGGCTCGGGACAGGCTACGAGCAGTACTTC.

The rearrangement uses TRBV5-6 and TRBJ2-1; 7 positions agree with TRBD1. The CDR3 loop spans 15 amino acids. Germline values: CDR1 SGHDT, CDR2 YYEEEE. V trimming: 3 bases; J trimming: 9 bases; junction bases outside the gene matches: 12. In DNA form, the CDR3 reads TGTGCCAGCAGCTACAGGGGTGGATTTGACGGTGAGCAGTTCTTC. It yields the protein CASSYRGGFDGEQFF. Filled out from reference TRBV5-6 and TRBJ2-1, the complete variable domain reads DAGVTQSPTHLIKTRGQQVTLRCSPKSGHDTVSWYQQALGQGPQFIFQYYEEEERQRGNFPDRFSGHQFPNYSSELNVNALLLGDSALYLCASSYRGGFDGEQFFGPGTRLTVL.

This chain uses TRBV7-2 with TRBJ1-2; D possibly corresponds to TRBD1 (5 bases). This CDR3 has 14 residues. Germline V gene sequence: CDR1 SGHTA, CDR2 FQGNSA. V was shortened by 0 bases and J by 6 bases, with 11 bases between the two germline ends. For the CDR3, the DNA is TGTGCCAGCAGCTTAGCCCCAGGGTGGGATGGCTACACCTTC. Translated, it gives CASSLAPGWDGYTF.

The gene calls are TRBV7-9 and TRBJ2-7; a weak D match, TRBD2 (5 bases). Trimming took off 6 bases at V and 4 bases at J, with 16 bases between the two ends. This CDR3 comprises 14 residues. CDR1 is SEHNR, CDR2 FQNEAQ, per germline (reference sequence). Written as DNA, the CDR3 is TGTGCCAGCAGTAAACACCTGGAGCGGTACGAGCAGTACTTC. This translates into CASSKHLERYEQYF.